This T cell receptor (beta chain) was captured in a study of CD8 T cells in Susac syndrome. Broader study findings: A relatively small number of individuals underwent TCR sequencing and HLA analysis.

In the case of this clonotype: Its antigen remains unidentified.

CDR1 is DFQATT, CDR2 SNEGSKA, per germline (reference sequence). The CDR3 covers 11 residues. Trimming left V 3 bases short and J 2 bases short, with 5 bases between. Sequencing of TCR beta was carried out in blood CD8+ and CD4+ T cells. In contrast to the negatively isolated CD8+ and CD4+ T cells, TEMRA cells were FACS-enriched. Reverse transcription of roughly 0.5 to 1 ug RNA was performed with random hexamers. By means of immunoSEQ multiplex PCR, TCR beta CDR3 spanning 54 Vbeta and 13 Jbeta underwent amplification. MiXCR was run by TCRdb on the immunoSEQ multiplex PCR reads, yielding one entry per CDR3 protein. In the table there are around 220,000 distinct CDR3 sequences, roughly 90% of which are singletons.

The chain joins TRBV20-1 to TRBJ2-7; a weak D match, TRBD2 (5 bases). Sequenced sample: CD8+ T cells from PBMCs. The origin of this receptor is a human donor with multiple sclerosis. CDR3 DNA: TGCAGTGCTAGCGGGACCTACGAGCAGTACTTC. This sequence encodes CSASGTYEQYF.